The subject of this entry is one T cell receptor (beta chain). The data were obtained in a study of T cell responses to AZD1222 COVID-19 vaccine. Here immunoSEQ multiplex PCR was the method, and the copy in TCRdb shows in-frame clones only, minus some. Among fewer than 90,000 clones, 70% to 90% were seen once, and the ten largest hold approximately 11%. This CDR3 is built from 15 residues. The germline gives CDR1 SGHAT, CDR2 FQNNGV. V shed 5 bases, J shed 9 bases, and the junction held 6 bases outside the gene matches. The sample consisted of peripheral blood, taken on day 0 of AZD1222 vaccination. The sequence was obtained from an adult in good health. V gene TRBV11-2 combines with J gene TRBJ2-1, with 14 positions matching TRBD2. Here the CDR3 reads CASSATSGGVVEQFF. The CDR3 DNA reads TGTGCCAGCAGCGCGACTAGCGGGGGGGTTGTTGAGCAGTTCTTC.